What follows are 24 T cell receptor beta chains derived from one specimen sequenced in a study of graft-versus-host responses after intestinal transplantation. Profiled with immunoSEQ multiplex PCR; TCRdb holds only in-frame clones, not every one. The sample lists some 13,000 clones, about 74% occurring once. The authors processed graft tissue to release intraepithelial and lamina propria lymphocytes. The source material was ileum tissue, sampled 16 days after intestinal transplant. Receptors originate from a human patient who received an intestinal transplant, so some T cells may come from the graft donor.

The genes are TRBV6-5 and TRBJ1-1; D remains unclear. Germline-derived CDR1 and CDR2 are MNHEY and SVGAGI. The CDR3 totals 14 residues. Trimming removed 5 bases at V and 4 bases at J, with 14 bases between. CDR3 sequence: CASSQRTQITEAFF. DNA for the CDR3: TGTGCCAGCAGTCAAAGAACTCAAATCACTGAAGCTTTCTTT.

This clone was detected only a few times. The gene calls are TRBV10-3 and TRBJ2-7; D gene unclear. Trimming removed 3 bases from V and 1 base from J, with 4 bases in between. The CDR3 extends over 12 amino acids. CDR1 is ENHRY, CDR2 SYGVKD, per germline. CDR3 residues: CAISEQSYEQYF. The CDR3 nucleotides are TGTGCCATCAGTGAACAGTCCTACGAGCAGTACTTC.

The rearrangement links TRBV28 to TRBJ2-5, with 11 bases fitting TRBD1. Germline trimming cut 3 bases from V and 7 bases from J; bases unmatched to any gene: 4. Germline V gene sequence: CDR1 MDHEN, CDR2 SYDVKM. This CDR3 region has 14 residues. The CDR3 protein is CASSFPGTGGTQYF. CDR3 DNA sequence: TGTGCCAGCAGTTTCCCGGGGACAGGGGGGACCCAGTACTTC.

This clone came up once. The genes are TRBV7-9 and TRBJ2-1, with D possibly TRBD2 on 5 matching bases. This CDR3 comprises 15 residues. Trimming shortened V by 5 bases and J by 2 bases, and 13 bases separated the two germline ends. The germline V gene has CDR1 SEHNR and CDR2 FQNEAQ (reference sequence). CDR3 DNA sequence: TGTGCCAGCAGCCTATGGGGAGAGACCTACAATGAGCAGTTCTTC. Translating it yields CASSLWGETYNEQFF.

The rearrangement uses TRBV19 and TRBJ1-2; D remains unclear. V was trimmed by 6 bases and J by 7 bases, leaving 12 bases between them. The CDR3 covers 12 residues. Per germline, CDR1 LNHDA and CDR2 SQIVND (reference sequence). CDR3 loop: CASRAVRGGYTF. The CDR3 bases are TGTGCCAGTAGGGCGGTTCGTGGTGGCTACACCTTC.

The chain is built from TRBV28 and TRBJ1-1, with D unresolved. The CDR3 is 15 amino acids. Trimming shortened V by 4 bases and J by 4 bases, and 16 bases separated the two germline ends. Looked up from germline, CDR1 is MDHEN and CDR2 is SYDVKM. This chain's CDR3 is CASSSPTRGSTEAFF. In DNA form, the CDR3 reads TGTGCCAGCAGTTCCCCCACACGAGGAAGCACTGAAGCTTTCTTT.

This clone turned up a few times. The chain joins TRBV30 to TRBJ1-5; D perhaps matches TRBD1 (5 bases). The CDR3 is made up of 14 amino acids. V dropped 0 bases and J dropped 6 bases, with 12 bases sitting between them. In germline, CDR1 is GTSNPN, CDR2 SVGIG (reference sequence). CDR3 sequence reads: CAWSVFGGGQPQHF. The DNA of the CDR3 is TGTGCCTGGAGTGTATTCGGGGGGGGTCAGCCCCAGCATTTT.

The rearrangement links TRBV11-3 to TRBJ2-1; the match to TRBD2 covers 7 bases. The junction had 5 bases not matched to a gene; V was cut back by 5 bases and J by 1 base. The CDR3 is made up of 15 amino acids. Germline V gives CDR1 SGHNT, CDR2 YENEEA. Written as DNA, the CDR3 is TGTGCCAGCAGCCTGGGGGGAGGGTCCTACAATGAGCAGTTCTTC. Its protein product is CASSLGGGSYNEQFF. The full variable domain, completed using reference TRBV11-3 and TRBJ2-1, is EAGVVQSPRYKIIEKKQPVAFWCNPISGHNTLYWYLQNLGQGPELLIRYENEEAVDDSQLPKDRFSAERLKGVDSTLKIQPAELGDSAVYLCASSLGGGSYNEQFFGPGTRLTVL.

The V call is TRBV7-9, the J call TRBJ2-7; D is perhaps TRBD2 (6 bases). Germline lookup yields CDR1 SEHNR and CDR2 FQNEAQ (reference sequence). Trimming took 3 bases from V and 6 from J, leaving 21 bases between them. The CDR3 is made up of 16 amino acids. CDR3 sequence reads: CASSFVPGLTPTEQYF. In nucleotides, the CDR3 is TGTGCCAGCAGCTTCGTACCGGGACTCACGCCCACCGAGCAGTACTTC.

V and J are TRBV10-3 and TRBJ2-3; TRBD1 matches 9 bases. V trimming: 10 bases; J trimming: 2 bases; junction bases outside the gene matches: 10. This CDR3 region has 15 residues. Germline CDR1 ENHRY, CDR2 SYGVKD. For the CDR3, the DNA is TGTGCCACTCGTGACCGGGACAGGGCCACAGATACGCAGTATTTT. Amino acid sequence: CATRDRDRATDTQYF.

The rearrangement uses TRBV18 and TRBJ2-2; a weak D match, TRBD2 (6 bases). Germline CDR1 is KGHSH and CDR2 is LQKENI. The CDR3 length is 16 residues. Trimming took off 1 base at V and 4 bases at J, with 13 bases between the two ends. CDR3: CASSPRSTRSTGELFF. The CDR3 DNA follows: TGTGCCAGCTCACCACGGTCGACTAGATCCACCGGGGAGCTGTTTTTT.

This chain joins TRBV30 and TRBJ2-1; possibly TRBD1 for D (6 bases). Trimming removed 0 bases from V and 4 bases from J, with 13 bases in between. The CDR3 loop spans 15 amino acids. CDR1 is GTSNPN, CDR2 SVGIG, per germline (reference sequence). The DNA for the CDR3 is TGTGCCTGGAGTGTCAGGGGCTACTTGTACAATGAGCAGTTCTTC. It encodes CAWSVRGYLYNEQFF.

This clone has more than one count but fewer than ten. In nucleotides, the CDR3 is TGTGCCAGCAGCTCGACACTAGCGGGGGAGTACAATGAGCAGTTCTTC. Protein sequence: CASSSTLAGEYNEQFF. This chain links TRBV9 with TRBJ2-1; 11 nucleotides align to TRBD2. With V trimmed by 4 bases and J by 4 bases, 7 bases remained unmatched. CDR1 SGDLS and CDR2 YYNGEE come from the germline V gene. The CDR3 covers 16 residues.

The genes are TRBV11-2 and TRBJ1-2; possible D gene TRBD1, 5 bases. The germline V gene has CDR1 SGHAT and CDR2 FQNNGV. The V and J ends lost 7 bases and 4 bases respectively, with 22 bases between them. The length of the CDR3 is 16 residues. The DNA for the CDR3 is TGTGCCAGCAAAGGACACCCCAACCAGCCTCTCTATGGCTACACCTTC. Protein sequence: CASKGHPNQPLYGYTF.

This clone came up once. The chain combines TRBV10-3 with TRBJ1-5; D might be TRBD1 (5 bases). CDR1 and CDR2 from the germline V gene are ENHRY and SYGVKD. Trimming took off 4 bases at V and 2 bases at J, with 6 bases between the two ends. The CDR3 has 13 amino acids. The CDR3 DNA reads TGTGCCATCAGTGTAGGGGGCAATCAGCCCCAGCATTTT. It specifies CAISVGGNQPQHF.

This clone is deemed medium-sized. J is TRBJ2-1 and V is TRBV5-4; possibly TRBD2 for D (6 bases). The CDR3 is 16 residues long. Trimming left V 4 bases short and J 7 bases short, with 21 bases between. The germline gives CDR1 SGHNT, CDR2 YYREEE (reference sequence). CDR3 sequence: CASSPPEAGSYNEQFF. In DNA form, the CDR3 reads TGTGCCAGCAGCCCCCCGGAAGCGGGTAGTTATAATGAGCAGTTCTTC. Complete variable domain (other parts from reference TRBV5-4 and TRBJ2-1): ETGVTQSPTHLIKTRGQQVTLRCSSQSGHNTVSWYQQALGQGPQFIFQYYREEENGRGNFPPRFSGLQFPNYSSELNVNALELDDSALYLCASSPPEAGSYNEQFFGPGTRLTVL.

This chain joins TRBV11-2 and TRBJ1-3; 8 nucleotides line up with TRBD1. The CDR3 has 15 residues. From germline, CDR1 is SGHAT and CDR2 FQNNGV. V dropped 3 bases and J dropped 1; count of bases not matched to a gene: 2. The CDR3 nucleotides are TGTGCCAGCAGCTTCGACAGGGGTTCTGGAAACACCATATATTTT. Encoded protein: CASSFDRGSGNTIYF.

This chain links TRBV6-5 with TRBJ1-2, with a tentative D call TRBD1 (6 bases). V was shortened by 10 bases and J by 5 bases, with 20 bases between the two germline ends. CDR1 and CDR2 from the germline V gene are MNHEY and SVGAGI. The CDR3 is made up of 14 amino acids. The CDR3 sequence is CATLAGALPYGYTF. CDR3 bases: TGTGCCACCCTAGCAGGGGCGCTTCCTTATGGCTACACCTTC.

The CDR3 loop reads CASSLWTGGYEQYF. The CDR3 nucleotides are TGTGCCAGCAGTTTATGGACAGGGGGCTACGAGCAGTACTTC. The chain uses TRBV27 and TRBJ2-7, with TRBD1 matching over 10 bases. Germline trimming cut 1 base from V and 3 bases from J; bases unmatched to any gene: 0. Germline values: CDR1 MNHEY, CDR2 SMNVEV (reference sequence). This CDR3 region has 14 residues.

The chain employs TRBV28 and TRBJ1-1; a weak D match, TRBD1 (6 bases). Germline assignment: CDR1 MDHEN and CDR2 SYDVKM. The CDR3 has 15 amino acids. V lost 3 bases and J lost 0, with 11 bases in between. CDR3 DNA: TGTGCCAGCAGTTTGTTGGACAGCATGAACACTGAAGCTTTCTTT. Translating it yields CASSLLDSMNTEAFF.

This chain joins TRBV15 and TRBJ2-1, with 10 bases aligning to TRBD2. Per the germline V gene, CDR1 is LNHNV and CDR2 is YYDKDF (reference sequence). This CDR3 has 16 amino acids. J gave up 3 bases and V 1 base, and 3 bases lay outside the gene matches. Written as DNA, the CDR3 is TGTGCCACCAGCAGAGGGACTAGCGGTATCTACAATGAGCAGTTCTTC. Translating gives CATSRGTSGIYNEQFF.

This chain links TRBV7-8 with TRBJ1-5; 8 nucleotides match TRBD1. The CDR3 is made up of 15 amino acids. CDR1 is SGHVS, CDR2 FQNEAQ, per germline. V shed 5 bases, J shed 7 bases, and the junction held 10 bases outside the gene matches. This chain's CDR3 is CASSPAGGWGQPQHF. In DNA form, the CDR3 reads TGTGCCAGCAGCCCCGCAGGGGGCTGGGGACAGCCCCAGCATTTT.

This clone was recorded once. The gene calls are TRBV2 and TRBJ1-1; D not certain. This CDR3 is built from 12 residues. From germline, CDR1 is SNHLY and CDR2 FYNNEI. Between the trimmed V and J ends, which lost 3 bases and 5 bases, there was a span of 7 bases. In nucleotides, the CDR3 is TGTGCCAGCAGTGATCGGTTAACTGAAGCTTTCTTT. Translated, it gives CASSDRLTEAFF.

The chain uses TRBV28 and TRBJ1-5; D gene unclear. V dropped 8 bases and J dropped 0 bases, with 8 bases sitting between them. The germline gives CDR1 MDHEN, CDR2 SYDVKM. CDR3 size: 13 residues. The CDR3 DNA is TGTGCCAGCGAGGCTTATAGCAATCAGCCCCAGCATTTT. It encodes CASEAYSNQPQHF.